The 12 T cell receptor beta chains in this list originate from one sample, sequenced in a study of esophageal squamous cell carcinoma under preoperative chemotherapy. Time point in this sample: before preoperative PTX-NDP chemotherapy. MiXCR, applied by TCRdb to the PCR reads, yields one record per CDR3 protein. Among just over 30,000 distinct CDR3 sequences listed, roughly 48% were seen once. This specimen was taken from a patient given preoperative chemotherapy. The receptor set was obtained from a human donor with esophageal squamous cell carcinoma. The donor label of this sample is uncertain.

This chain connects TRBV3-1 to TRBJ2-2; D ambiguous. This CDR3 is 13 amino acids long. Trimming shortened V by 3 bases and J by 4 bases, and 6 bases separated the two germline ends. Looked up from germline, CDR1 is LGHDT and CDR2 is YNNKEL (reference sequence). This chain's CDR3 is CASSQGGTGELFF. The CDR3 DNA reads as TGTGCCAGCAGCCAGGGCGGCACCGGGGAGCTGTTTTTT. The full variable domain, in which reference TRBV3-1 and TRBJ2-2 provide the parts outside the CDR3, is DTAVSQTPKYLVTQMGNDKSIKCEQNLGHDTMYWYKQDSKKFLKIMFSYNNKELIINETVPNRFSPKSPDKAHLNLHINSLELGDSAVYFCASSQGGTGELFFGEGSRLTVL.

There are a few counts of this clonotype. The chain carries TRBV28 and TRBJ2-3; TRBD2 matches at 11 bases. Looked up from germline, CDR1 is MDHEN and CDR2 is SYDVKM. The CDR3 length is 18 residues. V trimming: 5 bases; J trimming: 1 base; junction bases outside the gene matches: 11. The chain's CDR3 is CASSLLLAGGPGTDTQYF. The CDR3 region has the DNA TGTGCCAGCAGTCTCCTATTAGCGGGAGGGCCGGGCACAGATACGCAGTATTTT.

Concerning this clonotype itself: Relative to the germline gene, one junction end is altered; a read error may explain this. The CDR3 reads CASSSGRLAVSTGALYF. The CDR3 DNA follows: TGTGCCAGCAGCTCGGGCCGGCTGGCAGTGAGCACCGGGGCGCTGTATTTT. The chain carries TRBV7-2 and TRBJ2-2; D is perhaps TRBD1 or TRBD2 (5 bases each). CDR3 size: 17 residues. Germline loops: CDR1 SGHTA, CDR2 FQGNSA.

This clonotype was seen at least ten times. CDR3 protein: CASSRDGYEQYF. CDR3 DNA: TGTGCCAGCAGCCGGGACGGCTACGAGCAGTACTTC. This chain uses TRBV11-1 with TRBJ2-7, with D possibly called TRBD1 or TRBD2 (5 bases each). The CDR3 is 12 residues long. Trimming took off 5 bases at V and 3 bases at J, with 8 bases between the two ends. The germline gives CDR1 SGHAT, CDR2 FQDESV (reference sequence).

This clonotype was seen more than once but under ten times. This chain connects TRBV6-1 to TRBJ1-4; D possibly corresponds to TRBD1 (6 bases). CDR3 size: 14 residues. With 6 bases removed from V and 3 bases from J, the gap between germline ends came to 11 bases. Germline V gene data show CDR1 as MNHNS and CDR2 as SASEGT. Written as DNA, the CDR3 is TGTGCCAGCAGGACAGGCAGGGCTAATGAAAAACTGTTTTTT. Amino acid sequence: CASRTGRANEKLFF.

The CDR3 sequence: CASSLGPAGGIKETQYF. DNA of the CDR3: TGTGCCAGCAGCTTGGGACCGGCGGGAGGGATCAAAGAGACCCAGTACTTC. The chain joins TRBV7-3 to TRBJ2-5; the match to TRBD2 covers 9 bases. CDR1 and CDR2 from the germline V gene are SGHTA and FQGTGA. The CDR3 consists of 17 residues. The trim removed 3 bases at V and 3 bases at J, leaving 11 bases unmatched.

The gene calls are TRBV6-1 and TRBJ2-3; D may be TRBD1 (6 bases). Deletions cut 2 bases from V and 4 bases from J, with 10 bases between. The CDR3 contains 14 residues. From germline, CDR1 is MNHNS and CDR2 SASEGT. This chain's CDR3 is CASSEMDSSDTQYF. The DNA of the CDR3 is TGTGCCAGCAGTGAAATGGACAGCTCAGATACGCAGTATTTT.

As to this clonotype: The junction does not match germline at one end; this may be a read error. The chain couples TRBV7-7 to TRBJ2-5; no definite D call. This CDR3 has 13 amino acids. The germline gives CDR1 SSHAT, CDR2 FNYEAQ (reference sequence). In DNA, the CDR3 is TGTGCTAGTTTGCCACGGGCCCACAAGACCCGGTACTTC. It codes for CASLPRAHKTRYF.

For this clonotype: Sequence at one end of the junction differs from germline and may be a read error. For the CDR3, the DNA is TGTGCCAGCAGTTTCGGGCGGGAGGGGGCCAACGCCCAGACCTTC. It yields the protein CASSFGREGANAQTF. This chain connects TRBV12-3 or TRBV12-4 to TRBJ2-5, with 9 bases aligning to TRBD2. The CDR3 runs to 15 residues.

The sample holds many counts of this clonotype. Possible read error: a much larger clone is one base away. The CDR3 loop reads CASSFRRGSISEQFF. The DNA for the CDR3 is TGTGCCAGCAGCTTCAGAAGGGGAAGTATCTCCGAGCAGTTCTTC. The genes are TRBV11-1 and TRBJ2-1; D possibly corresponds to TRBD1 (5 bases). Germline V gene data show CDR1 as SGHAT and CDR2 as FQDESV (reference sequence). Trimming took 3 bases from V and 10 from J, leaving 19 bases between them. This CDR3 spans 15 amino acids.

Details on this clonotype: Compared with germline, one end of the junction differs, possibly owing to a read error. The chain couples TRBV7-2 to TRBJ2-4, with D possibly being TRBD1 (8 bases). Germline loops: CDR1 SGHTA, CDR2 FQGNSA. The CDR3 has 16 amino acids. The CDR3 DNA is TGTGCCAGCAGCCCACAGGGGGGGAGAGGCAAAAACATGCAGTACTTC. It translates to CASSPQGGRGKNMQYF. The full variable domain, its missing parts supplied by reference TRBV7-2 and TRBJ2-4, is GAGVSQSPSNKVTEKGKDVELRCDPISGHTALYWYRQSLGQGLEFLIYFQGNSAPDKSGLPSDRFSAERTGGSVSTLTIQRTQQEDSAVYLCASSPQGGRGKNMQYFGAGTRLSVL.

This chain links TRBV7-2 with TRBJ2-3; possibly TRBD2 for D (5 bases). The V gene's germline CDR1 is SGHTA and CDR2 FQGNSA. There are 15 residues in the CDR3. V lost 9 bases and J lost 5, with 21 bases in between. The CDR3 DNA sequence: TGTGCCAGGGGCTCCGGGGTTCAGGCCCAAGATACGCAGTATTTT. Translating gives CARGSGVQAQDTQYF.